This record concerns one T cell receptor (beta chain) sequence. The V and J ends lost 5 bases and 1 base respectively, with 17 bases between them. The germline gives CDR1 SGHVS, CDR2 FQNEAQ. This CDR3 has 16 residues. Those who participated ranged in age from roughly 18 to 90 years and resided in around 22 US areas. Cohort allocation depended upon clinical history that participants reported. This specimen belongs to a study of blood T cell repertoires in COVID-19. Only in-frame clones appear in the TCRdb table, and some are missing; sequencing was by immunoSEQ multiplex PCR. The sample shows about 480,000 clones, nearly 90% of them seen only once.

Input material: PBMCs or T cells enriched from blood (not recorded which). The sequence was collected from a woman between 18 and 29 years old with acute COVID-19. V usage is TRBV7-8 and J usage is TRBJ1-1; a weak D match, TRBD1 (6 bases). CDR3 nucleotide sequence: TGTGCCAGCAGCCCAGACAGGCTAAACGGGAACACTGAAGCTTTCTTT. Its translation: CASSPDRLNGNTEAFF.